These 26 T cell receptor beta chains share one sample of origin, sequenced in a study of OX40 agonist ivuxolimab in advanced cancers. Assay: immunoSEQ multiplex PCR; the TCRdb copy retains only in-frame clones and omits some. The sample has approximately 73,000 clones, about 89% seen once. Sequenced material: CD4+ or CD8+ T cells sorted from blood, taken in a trial of the OX40 agonist ivuxolimab. Source of these receptors: an adult with an advanced solid tumor such as melanoma, head and neck, liver or kidney cancer.

This chain links TRBV4-1 with TRBJ2-3; TRBD2 agrees at 12 bases. The CDR3 consists of 16 residues. Germline values: CDR1 MGHRA, CDR2 YSYEKL. V trimming: 3 bases; J trimming: 5 bases; junction bases outside the gene matches: 6. The CDR3 DNA reads TGCGCCAGCAGCCAGCGGACTAGCGGGATAGTAGATACGCAGTATTTT. Its translation is CASSQRTSGIVDTQYF.

This clone was observed a few times. This chain uses TRBV5-1 with TRBJ2-2; 13 bases line up with TRBD2. The CDR3 spans 16 residues. CDR1 and CDR2 (germline): SGHRS, YFSETQ. J gave up 6 bases and V 4 bases, and 6 bases lay outside the gene matches. CDR3 DNA: TGCGCCAGCAGCCCACTACTAGCGGGAGGGTCCGGGGAGCTGTTTTTT. Amino acid sequence: CASSPLLAGGSGELFF.

This chain connects TRBV2 to TRBJ2-7, with 8 bases identical to TRBD1. Germline V gene sequence: CDR1 SNHLY, CDR2 FYNNEI. V shed 4 bases, J shed 5 bases, and the junction held 10 bases outside the gene matches. This CDR3 is built from 15 residues. CDR3 in DNA: TGTGCCAGCAGTGGAGAGGACAGGGTCTTCGACGAGCAGTACTTC. This gives the protein CASSGEDRVFDEQYF.

This rearrangement joins TRBV6-5 to TRBJ2-5; D is ambiguous. CDR1 is MNHEY and CDR2 is SVGAGI in the germline V gene. Trimming removed 6 bases from V and 0 bases from J, with 11 bases in between. The length of the CDR3 is 14 residues. For the CDR3, the DNA is TGTGCCAGCAGCCCGAGACTCCACCAAGAGACCCAGTACTTC. This codes for CASSPRLHQETQYF.

This chain links TRBV11-3 with TRBJ2-4, with D possibly TRBD2 on 6 matching bases. Germline values: CDR1 SGHNT, CDR2 YENEEA. This CDR3 spans 18 amino acids. The V end was cut by 5 bases, the J end by 3 bases, with 23 bases between. CDR3 bases: TGTGCCAGCAGCCCTCGGGACTCTTTACCGGGGGACAAAAACATTCAGTACTTC. Translating it yields CASSPRDSLPGDKNIQYF.

The chain employs TRBV5-5 and TRBJ2-7, with 10 bases identical to TRBD2. The trim removed 5 bases at V and 1 base at J, leaving 6 bases unmatched. The CDR3 is 15 residues long. CDR1 and CDR2 (germline): SGHKS, YYEKEE (reference sequence). CDR3 residues: CASRLRTSGSYEQYF. The CDR3, as DNA: TGTGCCAGCAGGCTGAGGACTAGCGGTTCCTACGAGCAGTACTTC. Variable domain in full (rest from reference TRBV5-5 and TRBJ2-7): DAGVTQSPTHLIKTRGQQVTLRCSPISGHKSVSWYQQVLGQGPQFIFQYYEKEERGRGNFPDRFSARQFPNYSSELNVNALLLGDSALYLCASRLRTSGSYEQYFGPGTRLTVT.

This rearrangement joins TRBV27 to TRBJ2-2; maybe TRBD2 (6 bases). Per germline, CDR1 MNHEY and CDR2 SMNVEV (reference sequence). V was cut by 4 bases and J by 4 bases, with 13 bases left in between. The CDR3 has 15 amino acids. CDR3 amino acids: CASSYFRGSTGELFF. The CDR3, as DNA: TGTGCCAGCAGTTATTTCCGGGGGAGCACCGGGGAGCTGTTTTTT.

This clone was observed a single time. This chain uses TRBV29-1 with TRBJ1-1; 7 nucleotides match TRBD1. From germline, CDR1 is SQVTM and CDR2 ANQGSEA. This CDR3 is built from 11 residues. Germline trimming cut 7 bases from V and 10 bases from J; bases unmatched to any gene: 9. The CDR3 nucleotides read TGCAGCGAATCGACAGGGACATCAGCTTTCTTT. Protein sequence: CSESTGTSAFF.

The V and J genes are TRBV19 and TRBJ1-5; D is unresolved. The germline V gene encodes CDR1 LNHDA and CDR2 SQIVND (reference sequence). V gave up 6 bases and J gave up 0 bases, with 12 bases separating them. CDR3 length equals 15 residues. The CDR3, as DNA: TGTGCCAGTAGCTACCGTAGGATTAGCAATCAGCCCCAGCATTTT. Translating it yields CASSYRRISNQPQHF.

The rearrangement links TRBV12-2 to TRBJ2-3; the table names TRBD2, a call not compared with the DNA. TRBV12-2 counts as a pseudogene. CDR3 size: 17 residues. CDR3 protein: CASRSRASATSTDTQYF. CDR3 DNA: TGTGCAAGTCGCTCTCGCGCTAGCGCCACAAGCACAGATACGCAGTATTTT.

The chain joins TRBV11-2 to TRBJ2-7, with unresolved D. Germline loops: CDR1 SGHAT, CDR2 FQNNGV. V lost 3 bases and J 0 bases, leaving 12 bases between the germline ends. The CDR3 is 15 residues long. For the CDR3, the DNA is TGTGCCAGCAGCTTGGACGGGTTGGTCTCCTACGAGCAGTACTTC. This translates into CASSLDGLVSYEQYF.

The CDR3 loop is CASSPRIGTSGRADTQYF. CDR3 sequence (DNA): TGTGCCAGCAGCCCGCGAATCGGGACTAGCGGGAGGGCGGACACCCAGTACTTC. The V and J genes are TRBV7-9 and TRBJ2-5; 16 bases fit TRBD2. The junction had 14 bases not matched to a gene; V was cut back by 5 bases and J by 8 bases. This CDR3 has 18 residues. From germline, CDR1 is SEHNR and CDR2 FQNEAQ (reference sequence).

The J gene is TRBJ1-2, the V gene TRBV11-3; D is ambiguous. The CDR3 runs to 13 residues. V dropped 3 bases and J dropped 8 bases, with 13 bases sitting between them. Germline CDR1 and CDR2: SGHNT and YENEEA. The CDR3 sequence is CASSFGPGSGYTF. The CDR3 bases are TGTGCCAGCAGCTTCGGTCCCGGATCGGGCTACACCTTC.

This chain links TRBV2 with TRBJ2-7; TRBD1 might be the D (6 bases). Trimming cost V 3 bases and J 3 bases, with 15 bases left between them. Germline CDR1 and CDR2: SNHLY and FYNNEI. This CDR3 has 15 amino acids. In DNA, the CDR3 is TGTGCCAGCAGTGAGGCCTTTGTCAGGGGCTACGAGCAGTACTTC. Translating gives CASSEAFVRGYEQYF.

The V gene is TRBV23-1, the J gene TRBJ1-1, with D perhaps matching TRBD1 (5 bases). TRBV23-1 is an open reading frame whose function is uncertain. The CDR3 sequence is 15 residues long. V gave up 4 bases and J gave up 11 bases, with 23 bases separating them. CDR3: CASSPGGIAEAWAFF. CDR3 in DNA: TGCGCCAGCAGTCCTGGGGGGATTGCGGAGGCATGGGCTTTCTTT.

This chain uses TRBV11-2 with TRBJ2-1, with D uncertain. The CDR3 has 13 residues. Germline CDR1 SGHAT, CDR2 FQNNGV. V lost 8 bases and J lost 4, with 12 bases in between. The CDR3 loop reads CASRLVGYNEQFF. The CDR3 DNA sequence: TGTGCCAGCCGGTTGGTGGGTTACAATGAGCAGTTCTTC.

The chain is built from TRBV6-5 and TRBJ2-5; 7 positions agree with TRBD1. V lost 7 bases to trimming and J lost 1 base; unmatched junction nucleotides: 9. The germline gives CDR1 MNHEY, CDR2 SVGAGI. This CDR3 is built from 15 residues. The CDR3 region is CASNPGTELQETQYF. CDR3 nucleotides: TGTGCCAGCAACCCCGGGACAGAGCTCCAAGAGACCCAGTACTTC.

This clone was observed once. In DNA, the CDR3 is TGTGCCAGTACCCCCCCCCTTAGCGGGAGAGGGGACAATGAGCAGTTCTTC. It is translated as CASTPPLSGRGDNEQFF. The chain is built from TRBV19 and TRBJ2-1; 9 bases fit TRBD2. CDR3 length equals 17 residues. Per germline, CDR1 LNHDA and CDR2 SQIVND (reference sequence). The V and J ends lost 7 bases and 5 bases, in that order; junction bases with no gene match: 15.

This chain joins TRBV5-5 and TRBJ2-7; 8 bases line up with TRBD1. Germline CDR1 SGHKS, CDR2 YYEKEE (reference sequence). The CDR3 runs 16 residues. V shed 0 bases and J 3 bases; nucleotides not matched to a gene: 8. DNA of the CDR3: TGTGCCAGCAGCTTGGGCCCCGGGACAGGCGGCTACGAGCAGTACTTC. Its translation: CASSLGPGTGGYEQYF.

The rearrangement uses TRBV5-1 and TRBJ2-7, with TRBD1 identical over 7 bases. The CDR3 runs 13 residues. Per the germline V gene, CDR1 is SGHRS and CDR2 is YFSETQ. Trimming at V came to 3 bases and at J to 4 bases, leaving 4 bases not matched to a gene. CDR3 bases: TGCGCCAGCAGCTACCGGACAGGATACGAGCAGTACTTC. Its translation is CASSYRTGYEQYF.

This chain links TRBV6-5 with TRBJ2-3; unclear D gene. Germline CDR1 reads MNHEY; CDR2 reads SVGAGI. V dropped 0 bases and J dropped 2 bases, with 12 bases sitting between them. The CDR3 loop spans 16 amino acids. For the CDR3, the DNA is TGTGCCAGCAGTTACTCCCGGAGAGATATCACAGATACGCAGTATTTT. It is translated as CASSYSRRDITDTQYF.

The rearrangement links TRBV29-1 to TRBJ2-3; a possible D gene is TRBD2 (5 bases). V shed 3 bases and J shed 0 bases, with 13 bases lying between them. The CDR3 contains 15 residues. Germline assignment: CDR1 SQVTM and CDR2 ANQGSEA. CDR3 protein: CSVDGKGASTDTQYF. CDR3 in DNA: TGCAGCGTTGATGGAAAGGGAGCTAGCACAGATACGCAGTATTTT.

The sample holds one count of this clone. V usage is TRBV30 and J usage is TRBJ2-5; D is ambiguous. Germline V lookup: CDR1 GTSNPN, CDR2 SVGIG (reference sequence). Trimming pared 2 bases from V and 5 bases from J, leaving 18 bases between. The CDR3 sequence is 15 residues long. The CDR3, as DNA: TGTGCCTGGAGTCCCCTCTTAGGACCTTGGGAGACCCAGTACTTC. Protein sequence: CAWSPLLGPWETQYF. Combining the CDR3 with reference TRBV30 and TRBJ2-5 gives the whole variable domain SQTIHQWPATLVQPVGSPLSLECTVEGTSNPNLYWYRQAAGRGLQLLFYSVGIGQISSEVPQNLSASRPQDRQFILSSKKLLLSDSGFYLCAWSPLLGPWETQYFGPGTRLLVL.

The J gene is TRBJ1-1, the V gene TRBV5-1; D gene unclear. Trimming took off 0 bases at V and 0 bases at J, with 6 bases between the two ends. Germline V lookup: CDR1 SGHRS, CDR2 YFSETQ. The CDR3 consists of 14 residues. CDR3 nucleotides: TGCGCCAGCAGCTTGGGACCCATGAACACTGAAGCTTTCTTT. Residues: CASSLGPMNTEAFF.

This rearrangement joins TRBV13 to TRBJ2-5, with D hard to call. The J call may not be correct, given that the DNA end is closer to TRBJ2-7. The CDR3 is 13 residues long. CDR1 and CDR2 from the germline V gene are PRHDT and FYEKMQ (reference sequence). As DNA, the CDR3 is TGTGCCAGCAGCTTAGACAGTTCCTACGAGCAGTACTTC. This encodes CASSLDSSYEQYF.

The V and J genes are TRBV7-3 and TRBJ2-1; possibly TRBD2 for D (6 bases). The germline gives CDR1 SGHTA, CDR2 FQGTGA. V was trimmed by 2 bases and J by 9 bases, leaving 14 bases between them. The CDR3 loop spans 14 amino acids. The CDR3 DNA reads as TGTGCCAGCAGCTTAGGAGGGCCAGGCGGTGAGCAGTTCTTC. This sequence encodes CASSLGGPGGEQFF.